The rows below give T cell receptor beta chains drawn from one sample of a study of T-cell reconstitution after alpha-beta-depleted transplantation in children. TCRdb ran MiXCR on the PCR reads and lists one entry per CDR3 protein. The sample consists of roughly 500,000 distinct CDR3 sequences, approximately 10% of them appearing once. Sequenced material: PBMCs, taken before TCRalphabeta/CD19-depleted stem cell transplant. These receptor sequences come from a child between 2 and 9 years old with inherited bone marrow failure, due to receive a stem cell transplant. Both conserved end residues are part of each CDR3. A clone size is listed for some rows: how often the clone was seen (once, few, many), or a class if it is expanded.

many	TRBV20-1	TRBJ1-2	CSARLGTGAYGYTF
few	TRBV14	TRBJ1-3	CASSQAGSSGNTIYF
many	TRBV7-2	TRBJ2-7	CASSHREKQYF
.	TRBV11-1	TRBJ2-7	CASSLVRGLIDSGEQYF
many	TRBV6-2/TRBV6-3	TRBJ2-1	CASSFSPRLTYNEQFF
.	TRBV12-3/TRBV12-4	TRBJ1-6	CASSFVGLGSPLHF
many	TRBV24-1	TRBJ2-2	CATSDLPIGDTGELFF
many	TRBV19	TRBJ2-7	CASSIGSGRMHEQYF
many	TRBV7-9	TRBJ2-5	CASSLQGEETQYF
few	TRBV9	TRBJ2-7	CASSKGLALYEQYF
many	TRBV4-1	TRBJ1-1	CASSHGTHTEAFF
many	TRBV20-1	TRBJ2-3	CSAPLWGSTDTQYF
.	TRBV6-2/TRBV6-3	TRBJ2-1	CASSYLQGTSSYNEQFF
many	TRBV30	TRBJ2-2	CAWSGWRNTGELFF
many	TRBV11-2	TRBJ2-3	CASSLATLADTQYF
.	TRBV15	TRBJ2-1	CATSGLAGGGGEQFF
many	TRBV7-9	TRBJ2-1	CASSPGYNEQFF
many	TRBV27	TRBJ2-3	CASSPLDRATDTQYF
many	TRBV20-1	TRBJ2-1	CSARGASGHDNEQFF
many	TRBV7-6	TRBJ1-4	CASSLALNEKLFF
.	TRBV20-1	TRBJ2-7	CSAPALDRDSYEQYF
few	TRBV18	TRBJ2-1	CASSPPSKVASEQFF
many	TRBV7-9	TRBJ2-1	CASSPETPTNEQFF
few	TRBV7-6	TRBJ2-2	CASSLATQGYTGELFF
many	TRBV3-1	TRBJ1-1	CASSQDPGMNTEAFF
many	TRBV12-3/TRBV12-4	TRBJ2-3	CASSLGGATDTQYF
few	TRBV12-3/TRBV12-4	TRBJ1-2	CASSLRPGYRGYTF
many	TRBV27	TRBJ1-2	CASSLSAGTAFNYGYTF
many	TRBV4-3	TRBJ2-3	CASSQDPSATDTQYF
.	TRBV7-9	TRBJ1-1	CASSLGVIEEAFF
few	TRBV15	TRBJ2-7	CATSRDRNRDEQYF
few	TRBV11-2	TRBJ2-2	CASRTTGLGTPGELFF
many	TRBV29-1	TRBJ2-3	CSVLFGDRGHTDTQYF
many	TRBV27	TRBJ1-1	CASSFLDRGTEAFF
many	TRBV5-1	TRBJ2-5	CASSLGQGEETQYF
.	TRBV4-1	TRBJ2-7	CASSPFGLAGGYEQYF
few	TRBV4-2	TRBJ2-7	CASSQTSGREDSQYF
many	TRBV7-9	TRBJ2-5	CASSLLPGGVRETQYF
once	TRBV2	TRBJ2-1	CASSEGAPSSTRFNEQFF
.	TRBV3-1	TRBJ2-5	CASSRFGLQETQYF
.	TRBV28	TRBJ2-2	CASSLGVELFF
.	TRBV5-1	TRBJ2-1	CASSLWQANNEQFF
many	TRBV27	TRBJ1-1	CASSLSTTGVTAFF
few	TRBV7-6	TRBJ2-1	CASSLHRTSSYNEQFF
many	TRBV7-2	TRBJ2-1	CASRAPAGIYEQFF
.	TRBV5-4	TRBJ2-5	CASSLVAAGETQYF
few	TRBV11-1	TRBJ2-7	CASSRSEDSYEQYF
many	TRBV4-3	TRBJ2-5	CASSQTTSPETQYF
many	TRBV12-3/TRBV12-4	TRBJ1-1	CASRSHRQGGNTEAFF
many	TRBV5-5	TRBJ2-3	CASSFSSGSPDTQYF
many	TRBV6-5	TRBJ2-2	CASSPWGPNTGELFF
many	TRBV29-1	TRBJ2-3	CSVVTRGNTQYF
many	TRBV10-3	TRBJ2-7	CAISDPDYEQYF
many	TRBV7-2	TRBJ2-7	CASSYTSGGGERYEQYF